This T cell receptor (beta chain) appears in the sequencing data of a study of blood T cell repertoires in COVID-19. At the level of the study: Acute and convalescent COVID-19 specimens originated in the United States, Italy and Spain. PBMCs, B-cell-depleted T cells, or T cells provided the cDNA or gDNA that made up the material.

The V and J ends lost 7 bases and 4 bases, in that order; junction bases with no gene match: 12. Germline CDR1 is SNHLY and CDR2 is FYNNEI. There are 15 residues in the CDR3. In the source study's methods: For nucleated cells, counts were estimated from reference gene primer amplification. Assay used: immunoSEQ multiplex PCR; TCRdb lists only in-frame clones, some missing. V, J and clone size were drawn from that table, and D and trimming were deduced from the DNA. The sample consists of under 350,000 clones, approximately 85% of them appearing once. Sequencing was carried out using peripheral blood. V gene TRBV2 combines with J gene TRBJ2-7; TRBD2 matches 8 bases. The origin of this receptor is a human donor in a cohort sampled during active COVID-19. The CDR3 coding sequence is TGTGCCAGCACCTCGGGGGGGACGGGATTTTACGAGCAGTACTTC. Translated: CASTSGGTGFYEQYF.